The clone carrying this TCR beta chain occurred a few times. Its specificity is unknown. The data were obtained in a study of a mutant IDH1 vaccine in newly diagnosed glioma. Study background: Treated patients, roughly 62% male and approximately 38% female, averaged approximately 40 years of age.

The ends were cut back, 1 base at V and 2 bases at J, with 9 bases in the middle. The CDR3 sequence is 16 residues long. Germline loops: CDR1 SEHNR, CDR2 FQNEAQ (reference sequence). Indicated time point: week 47, end of study. It was 300 ug of mutant IDH1 20-mer peptide that made up each vaccine dose, given with topical imiquimod. Each patient was administered eight vaccinations, scheduled in weeks 1, 3, 5, 7, 11, 15, 19 and 23. Clones were sequenced by immunoSEQ multiplex PCR, and TCRdb holds only the in-frame ones, with some missing. The data contain over 50,000 clones, approximately 80% of them singletons.

The chain has TRBV7-9 and TRBJ2-6, with a weak D call TRBD1 (5 bases). Sequenced material: PBMCs, taken from a glioma patient whose treatment included an IDH1 peptide vaccine. This clonotype originated in a woman aged 35 to 49 with glioma. Some clones in this sample may be carry-over from other donors' samples. CDR3 region: CASSLGPGTGANVLTF. The CDR3 bases are TGTGCCAGCAGCTTAGGGCCAGGGACTGGGGCCAACGTCCTGACTTTC.